Following are 9 T cell receptor beta chains from one sample sequenced in a study of early T cells in non-severe SARS-CoV-2 infection. TCRdb re-called the 5' RACE reads through MiXCR, storing one row per CDR3 protein. The sample consists of 60,000 to 70,000 distinct CDR3 sequences, over 4.5% of them appearing once. The sample taken for sequencing was whole blood. The receptors derive from an adult who was a healthcare worker with PCR-confirmed SARS-CoV-2 infection or an uninfected control (not recorded which).

This clonotype was counted ten times or more. J is TRBJ2-6 and V is TRBV5-6; TRBD1 is a possible D gene (6 bases). Germline V CDR1 and CDR2: SGHDT, YYEEEE. The CDR3 contains 18 residues. Trimming left V 4 bases short and J 2 bases short, with 19 bases between. CDR3 in amino acids: CASSPAQGISPGANVLTF. The CDR3 DNA follows: TGTGCCAGCAGCCCGGCCCAGGGGATTTCTCCTGGGGCCAACGTCCTGACTTTC.

This clonotype was seen a handful of times. This chain connects TRBV11-2 to TRBJ2-7, with unresolved D. There are 15 residues in the CDR3. Per germline, CDR1 SGHAT and CDR2 FQNNGV. Trimming stripped 0 bases from V and 0 bases from J, with 9 bases between. The CDR3 nucleotides are TGTGCCAGCAGCTTAGATGGCCGTTACTCCTACGAGCAGTACTTC. Translating it yields CASSLDGRYSYEQYF. The full variable domain, completed using reference TRBV11-2 and TRBJ2-7, is EAGVAQSPRYKIIEKRQSVAFWCNPISGHATLYWYQQILGQGPKLLIQFQNNGVVDDSQLPKDRFSAERLKGVDSTLKIQPAKLEDSAVYLCASSLDGRYSYEQYFGPGTRLTVT.

This clonotype was counted a few times. V usage is TRBV6-1 and J usage is TRBJ2-1; D not resolved. CDR1 and CDR2 from the germline V gene are MNHNS and SASEGT. CDR3 length: 13 amino acids. V lost 1 base and J lost 4, with 5 bases in between. This CDR3 reads CASSEGPYNEQFF. The DNA of the CDR3 is TGTGCCAGCAGTGAAGGTCCTTACAATGAGCAGTTCTTC.

This clonotype was seen a handful of times. This chain uses TRBV20-1 with TRBJ2-7; D gene unclear. V lost 7 bases, J lost 5 bases, and 12 bases lay in between. The CDR3 is 11 residues long. The V gene's germline CDR1 is DFQATT and CDR2 SNEGSKA (reference sequence). CDR3 protein: CSVGRIHEQYF. DNA of the CDR3: TGCAGTGTCGGCAGGATACACGAGCAGTACTTC.

This clonotype was observed at least ten times. The CDR3 coding sequence is TGTGCCAGCAGCTCGCCGGGGCAGTACCTTCATGGCTACACCTTC. Its protein product is CASSSPGQYLHGYTF. The rearrangement joins TRBV7-8 to TRBJ1-2; D possibly corresponds to TRBD1 (5 bases). This CDR3 has 15 amino acids. The V gene's germline CDR1 is SGHVS and CDR2 FQNEAQ. V lost 4 bases, J lost 6 bases, and 18 bases lay in between.

This clonotype was observed many times. This rearrangement joins TRBV28 to TRBJ1-4, with TRBD1 as a possible D gene (5 bases). The CDR3 is 14 residues long. CDR1 is MDHEN and CDR2 is SYDVKM in the germline V gene. The V gene lost 6 bases and the J gene lost 6 bases, with 14 bases spanning the gap. The CDR3 loop reads CASSLDRADEKLFF. The CDR3 DNA is TGTGCCAGCAGCCTTGACAGAGCGGATGAAAAACTGTTTTTT.

This clonotype was counted a few times. This chain joins TRBV7-8 and TRBJ2-2; no clear D. The CDR3 totals 12 residues. Germline V gives CDR1 SGHVS, CDR2 FQNEAQ. V was cut by 3 bases and J by 6 bases, with 5 bases left in between. The CDR3 reads CASSLDPGELFF. The CDR3 DNA sequence: TGTGCCAGCAGCTTGGACCCCGGGGAGCTGTTTTTT.

This chain uses TRBV10-3 with TRBJ1-2, with 7 bases lining up with TRBD1. Losses at the gene ends were 2 bases for V and 2 bases for J; bases not matched to a gene: 11. Germline CDR1 and CDR2: ENHRY and SYGVKD. The CDR3 runs 17 residues. This CDR3 is CAISEGAPGQLNYGYTF. CDR3 DNA sequence: TGTGCCATCAGTGAGGGGGCTCCGGGACAGTTAAACTATGGCTACACCTTC.

Only a few counts were recorded for this clonotype. The CDR3 protein is CSVEDRLSGPDTQYF. The CDR3 DNA follows: TGCAGCGTTGAAGATCGTTTGTCCGGCCCAGATACGCAGTATTTT. The chain couples TRBV29-1 to TRBJ2-3; D not resolved. V was trimmed by 0 bases and J by 4 bases, leaving 14 bases between them. This CDR3 is 15 amino acids long. Germline values: CDR1 SQVTM, CDR2 ANQGSEA.